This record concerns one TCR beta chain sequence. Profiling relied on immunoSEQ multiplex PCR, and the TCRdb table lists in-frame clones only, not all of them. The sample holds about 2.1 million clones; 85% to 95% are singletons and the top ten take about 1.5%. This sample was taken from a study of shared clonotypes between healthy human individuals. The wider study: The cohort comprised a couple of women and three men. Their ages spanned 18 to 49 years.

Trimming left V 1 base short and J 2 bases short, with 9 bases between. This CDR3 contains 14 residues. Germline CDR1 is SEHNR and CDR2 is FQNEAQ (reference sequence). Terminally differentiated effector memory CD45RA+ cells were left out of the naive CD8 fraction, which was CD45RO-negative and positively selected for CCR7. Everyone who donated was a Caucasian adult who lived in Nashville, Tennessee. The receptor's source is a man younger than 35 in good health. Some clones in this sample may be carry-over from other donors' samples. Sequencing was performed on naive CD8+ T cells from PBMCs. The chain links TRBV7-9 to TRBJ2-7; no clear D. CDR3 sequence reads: CASSLDFNTYEQYF. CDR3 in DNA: TGTGCCAGCAGCTTAGACTTCAATACCTACGAGCAGTACTTC. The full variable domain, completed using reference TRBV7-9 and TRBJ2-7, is DTGVSQNPRHKITKRGQNVTFRCDPISEHNRLYWYRQTLGQGPEFLTYFQNEAQLEKSRLLSDRFSAERPKGSFSTLEIQRTEQGDSAMYLCASSLDFNTYEQYFGPGTRLTVT.